These 8 T cell receptor beta chains share one sample of origin, sequenced in a study of T cell responses to AZD1222 COVID-19 vaccine. The data were produced by immunoSEQ multiplex PCR, yet TCRdb's version contains in-frame clones alone and is incomplete. The table records about 100,000 clones, around 89% of them present only once. This specimen consisted of peripheral blood, obtained on day 0 of AZD1222 vaccination. The receptor source for this set is an adult in good health.

This chain uses TRBV27 with TRBJ2-7; the match to TRBD1 covers 10 bases. The CDR3 has 15 amino acids. The V gene end was trimmed by 5 bases and the J gene end by 7 bases; junction bases not matched to a gene: 11. Germline-derived CDR1 and CDR2 are MNHEY and SMNVEV (reference sequence). CDR3 loop: CASSERTGGGREQYF. DNA for the CDR3: TGTGCCAGCAGTGAGCGGACAGGGGGTGGGAGGGAGCAGTACTTC.

The rearrangement links TRBV7-6 to TRBJ2-5, with unresolved D. The CDR3 length is 15 residues. Per germline, CDR1 SGHVS and CDR2 FNYEAQ. V was pared by 1 base and J by 5 bases, with 14 bases between. CDR3: CASSLEVRFGETQYF. The CDR3, as DNA: TGTGCCAGCAGCTTAGAGGTCCGGTTCGGCGAGACCCAGTACTTC.

The V call is TRBV28, the J call TRBJ2-2; 8 nucleotides agree with TRBD1. The germline CDR1 and CDR2 sequences are MDHEN and SYDVKM. The CDR3 totals 15 residues. Trimming cost V 7 bases and J 4 bases; bases outside gene matches: 8. The DNA for the CDR3 is TGTGCCAGCAAGTCAGGGGGCGCGGGCACCGGGGAGCTGTTTTTT. Amino acid sequence: CASKSGGAGTGELFF.

This chain uses TRBV7-2 with TRBJ2-2; 9 nucleotides line up with TRBD2. Germline CDR1 SGHTA, CDR2 FQGNSA. The CDR3 runs 16 residues. Trimming at V came to 3 bases and at J to 3 bases, leaving 5 bases not matched to a gene. Here the CDR3 reads CASSFGGRADTGELFF. The CDR3 coding sequence is TGTGCCAGCAGCTTTGGCGGGAGGGCCGACACCGGGGAGCTGTTTTTT.

This clone was seen just once. J is TRBJ2-1 and V is TRBV5-1; 8 bases match TRBD1. CDR1 is SGHRS and CDR2 is YFSETQ in the germline V gene. V shed 0 bases and J 9 bases; nucleotides not matched to a gene: 5. CDR3 length equals 14 residues. The CDR3 nucleotides read TGCGCCAGCAGCTTGGAACAGGGGGTAGGTGAGCAGTTCTTC. Protein sequence: CASSLEQGVGEQFF.

The V and J genes are TRBV9 and TRBJ2-2; 8 nucleotides line up with TRBD1. V gave up 2 bases and J gave up 4 bases; unmatched junction bases: 1. Germline values: CDR1 SGDLS, CDR2 YYNGEE. The CDR3 has 14 amino acids. The CDR3 nucleotides read TGTGCCAGCAGCGTGGACAGGGCCACCGGGGAGCTGTTTTTT. Encoded protein: CASSVDRATGELFF.

This chain joins TRBV5-4 and TRBJ2-7, with TRBD1 matching 8 bases. The junction had 9 bases not matched to a gene; V was cut back by 2 bases and J by 2 bases. The CDR3 contains 16 residues. CDR1 and CDR2 from the germline V gene are SGHNT and YYREEE (reference sequence). CDR3 sequence reads: CASSLPSTGGPYEQYF. The CDR3 coding sequence is TGTGCCAGCAGCTTACCTTCCACAGGGGGGCCCTACGAGCAGTACTTC.

The chain joins TRBV6-6 to TRBJ1-5; 8 nucleotides match TRBD1. CDR1 is MNHNY, CDR2 SVGAGI, per germline (reference sequence). The CDR3 totals 14 residues. After removal of 5 bases from V and 3 bases from J, the junction contained 3 bases not matched to a gene. The CDR3 is CASSPDRDNQPQHF. The DNA for the CDR3 is TGTGCCAGCAGTCCGGACAGGGACAATCAGCCCCAGCATTTT.